This entry is about one TCR beta chain. Its antigen is unknown. This entry is derived from a study of T cell responses to AZD1222 COVID-19 vaccine. Overall study findings and caveats: Unmutated variant regions are reportedly the target of nearly half of TCRs that are spike-specific. After two AZD1222 doses, spike-specific TCR breadth and depth rose versus day 0. Among the donors, most were white British and more were female, and clonal diversity was possibly underestimated.

The CDR3 consists of 16 residues. The V and J ends lost 4 bases and 4 bases, in that order; junction bases with no gene match: 15. CDR1 is SQVTM and CDR2 is ANQGSEA in the germline V gene. Using immunoSEQ multiplex PCR, the repertoire was profiled, and TCRdb retains in-frame clones only, with some absent. Of about 97,000 clones listed, approximately 86% were seen once; the top ten hold 4% to 6%. This sequence joins TRBV29-1 and TRBJ2-5; 7 nucleotides line up with TRBD2. The specimen was peripheral blood, collected on day 0 of AZD1222 vaccination. The origin of this receptor is an adult in good health. The CDR3 nucleotides read TGCAGCGTTGTACCGCGGGAGAGATCGGTCGGAGAGACCCAGTACTTC. It codes for CSVVPRERSVGETQYF.